Sequencing of this T cell receptor (beta chain) was carried out in a study of T-cell memory formation after mild COVID-19. About the study: Across donors, TCR clusters were largely donor specific.

CDR1 is SGHNT and CDR2 is YYREEE in the germline V gene (reference sequence). Trimming at V came to 1 base and at J to 9 bases, leaving 2 bases not matched to a gene. This CDR3 region has 13 residues. Sample barcodes and UMIs were carried by the TCR alpha and TCR beta cDNA libraries that 5'RACE generated with constant-segment primers. TCRdb reprocessed the 5' RACE reads via MiXCR and lists one record per CDR3 protein. The data contain 30,000 to 45,000 distinct CDR3 sequences, over 10% of them singletons. This chain uses TRBV5-4 with TRBJ2-3, with 10 bases fitting TRBD2. The source is a man younger than 30 who had mild COVID-19 (a few samples of this study predate the infection). Cell type and time point are not known. Input material: PBMCs or a T cell subset sorted from them (not recorded which). The CDR3 sequence is CASSLTSGETQYF. CDR3 nucleotides: TGTGCCAGCAGCTTGACTAGCGGGGAGACGCAGTATTTT. Supplemented by reference TRBV5-4 and TRBJ2-3, the full variable domain reads ETGVTQSPTHLIKTRGQQVTLRCSSQSGHNTVSWYQQALGQGPQFIFQYYREEENGRGNFPPRFSGLQFPNYSSELNVNALELDDSALYLCASSLTSGETQYFGPGTRLTVL.